This T cell receptor (beta chain) was obtained from a study of spatial heterogeneity in lung cancer. In TCRdb, the 5' RACE reads were re-called with MiXCR into one record per CDR3 protein. The sample holds over 15,000 distinct CDR3 sequences, roughly 6.3% seen once. This CDR3 is 13 amino acids long. Looked up from germline, CDR1 is DFQATT and CDR2 is SNEGSKA (reference sequence). Trimming removed 2 bases at V and 4 bases at J, with 11 bases between. Time point meaning: blood at routine non-recurrence follow-up after resection. In its sample, this clonotype was seen many times. The starting material was PBMCs, obtained at follow-up. The chain carries TRBV20-1 and TRBJ1-1, with D possibly matching TRBD1 (6 bases). The source is a male donor with early-stage non-small cell lung cancer. The CDR3 reads CSARKEGGTEAFF. The CDR3 DNA reads as TGCAGTGCTAGAAAGGAAGGGGGCACTGAAGCTTTCTTT.